This record covers a single T cell receptor beta chain. Its target is unknown. From germline, CDR1 is MNHNS and CDR2 SASEGT. This CDR3 has 15 residues. This sample was taken from a study of T cells expressing NK-cell markers. Study background: Sequencing of TCR beta repertoires drew on sorted CD3+CD56+NKG2C+, CD3+CD56+NKG2C- and CD3+CD56-NKG2C+ T cells. In the group of eight sequenced donors, seven were HCMV-seropositive and one was seronegative.

General observations from the study: NKG2C+ dominant clonotype frequencies in six or seven donors were roughly 1.0-7.0% of CD8+ T cells.

UMI-tagged 5'RACE template switching yielded the TCR beta cDNA. Reprocessing the 5' RACE reads, TCRdb reports a single entry for every CDR3 protein and omits DNA. This sample's table reports roughly 380,000 distinct CDR3 sequences. Sample: blood T cells: a sorted CD56 or NKG2C T cell subset, CD4+ or CD8+ T cells, or bulk PBMC T cells (not recorded which). V usage is TRBV6-1 and J usage is TRBJ2-5; TCRdb picks TRBD2, but there is no DNA to check that call. The clonotype was recovered from a man aged 18-69 years in good health. CDR3 loop: CASSERGGEGETQYF.